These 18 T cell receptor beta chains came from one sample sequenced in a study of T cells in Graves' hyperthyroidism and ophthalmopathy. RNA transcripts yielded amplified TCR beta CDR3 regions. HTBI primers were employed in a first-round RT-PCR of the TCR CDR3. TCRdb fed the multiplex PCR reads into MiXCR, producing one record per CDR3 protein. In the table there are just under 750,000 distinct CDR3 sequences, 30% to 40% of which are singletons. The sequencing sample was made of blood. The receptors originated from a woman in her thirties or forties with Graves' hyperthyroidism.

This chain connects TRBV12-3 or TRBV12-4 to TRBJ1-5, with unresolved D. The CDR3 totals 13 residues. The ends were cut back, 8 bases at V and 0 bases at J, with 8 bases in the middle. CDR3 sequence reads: CASGYRSNQPQHF. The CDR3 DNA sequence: TGTGCCAGCGGATACCGTAGCAATCAGCCCCAGCATTTT.

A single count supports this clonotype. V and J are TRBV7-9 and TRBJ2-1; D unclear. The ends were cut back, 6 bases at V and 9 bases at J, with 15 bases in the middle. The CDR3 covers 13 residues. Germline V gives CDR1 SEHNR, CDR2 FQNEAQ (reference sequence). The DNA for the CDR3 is TGTGCCAGCAGTTACGAGTCGTGGGGTGAGCAGTTCTTC. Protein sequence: CASSYESWGEQFF.

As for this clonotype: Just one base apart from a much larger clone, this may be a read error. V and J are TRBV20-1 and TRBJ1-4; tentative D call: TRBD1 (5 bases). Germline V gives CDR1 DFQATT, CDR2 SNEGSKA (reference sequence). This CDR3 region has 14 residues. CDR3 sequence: CSATDSATNEKLLF. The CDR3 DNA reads TGCAGTGCTACCGACAGTGCAACTAATGAAAAACTGCTTTTT.

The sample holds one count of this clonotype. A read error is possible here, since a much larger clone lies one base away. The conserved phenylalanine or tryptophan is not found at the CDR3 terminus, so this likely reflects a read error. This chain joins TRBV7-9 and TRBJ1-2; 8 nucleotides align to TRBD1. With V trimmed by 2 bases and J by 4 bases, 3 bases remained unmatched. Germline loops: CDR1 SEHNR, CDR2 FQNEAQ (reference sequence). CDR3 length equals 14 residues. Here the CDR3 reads CASSLPGGFYGYTY. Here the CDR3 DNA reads TGTGCCAGCAGCTTACCAGGGGGCTTCTATGGCTACACCTAC.

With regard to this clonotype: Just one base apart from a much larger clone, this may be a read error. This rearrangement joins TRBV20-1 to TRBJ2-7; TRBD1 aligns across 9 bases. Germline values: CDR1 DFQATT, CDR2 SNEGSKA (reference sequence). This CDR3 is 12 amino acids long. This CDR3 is CSAQDRGYVQYF. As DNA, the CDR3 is TGCAGTGCCCAGGACAGGGGATACGTGCAGTACTTC.

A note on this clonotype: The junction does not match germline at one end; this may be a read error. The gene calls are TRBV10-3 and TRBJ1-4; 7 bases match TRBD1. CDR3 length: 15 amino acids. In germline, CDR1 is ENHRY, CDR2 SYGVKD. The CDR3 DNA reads TGTGCCAGCAGTTCGTGGGACAGAAGTAATGAAAAACTGTTTTTT. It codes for CASSSWDRSNEKLFF.

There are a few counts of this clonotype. Written as DNA, the CDR3 is TGTGCCAGCAGTTACTCGCCGGGAGCCGAAGAGACCCAGTACTTC. It codes for CASSYSPGAEETQYF. The chain joins TRBV12-3 or TRBV12-4 to TRBJ2-5; D is perhaps TRBD2 (6 bases). V gave up 4 bases and J gave up 3 bases, with 15 bases separating them. The CDR3 is 15 residues long.

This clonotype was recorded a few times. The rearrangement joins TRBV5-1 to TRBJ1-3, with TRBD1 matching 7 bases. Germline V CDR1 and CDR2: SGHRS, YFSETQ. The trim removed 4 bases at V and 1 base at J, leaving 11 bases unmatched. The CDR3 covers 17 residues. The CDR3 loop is CASSPRQVGQSGNTIYF. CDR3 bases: TGCGCCAGCAGCCCGCGGCAGGTGGGACAGTCTGGAAACACCATATATTTT.

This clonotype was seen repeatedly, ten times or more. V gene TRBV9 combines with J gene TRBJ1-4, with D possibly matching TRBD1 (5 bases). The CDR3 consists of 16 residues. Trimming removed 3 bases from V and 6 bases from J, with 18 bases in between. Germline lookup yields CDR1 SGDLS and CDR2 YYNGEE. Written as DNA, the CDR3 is TGTGCCAGCAGCGAAAGGGACGGCCCTTTTGATGAAAAACTGTTTTTT. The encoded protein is CASSERDGPFDEKLFF.

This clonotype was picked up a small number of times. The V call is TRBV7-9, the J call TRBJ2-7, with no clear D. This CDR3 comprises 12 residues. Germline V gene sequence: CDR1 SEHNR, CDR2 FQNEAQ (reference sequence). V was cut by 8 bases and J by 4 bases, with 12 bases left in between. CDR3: CASHMSGYEQYF. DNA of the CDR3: TGTGCCAGCCATATGTCCGGGTACGAGCAGTACTTC.

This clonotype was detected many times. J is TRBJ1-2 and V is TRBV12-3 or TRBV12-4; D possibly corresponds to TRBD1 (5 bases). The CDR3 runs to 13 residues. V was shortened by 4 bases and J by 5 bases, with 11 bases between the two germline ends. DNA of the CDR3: TGTGCCAGCAGTTCGGGACGGGGATATGGCTACACCTTC. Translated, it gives CASSSGRGYGYTF.

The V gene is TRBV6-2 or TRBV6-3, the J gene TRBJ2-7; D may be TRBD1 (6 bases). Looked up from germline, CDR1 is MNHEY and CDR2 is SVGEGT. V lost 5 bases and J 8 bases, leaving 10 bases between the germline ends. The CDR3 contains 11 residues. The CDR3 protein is CASSNGQKQYF. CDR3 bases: TGTGCCAGCAGTAACGGACAGAAGCAGTACTTC.

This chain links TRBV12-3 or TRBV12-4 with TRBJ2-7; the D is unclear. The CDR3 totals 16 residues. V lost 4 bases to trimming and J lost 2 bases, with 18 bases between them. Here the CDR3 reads CASSSLAVTDPYEQYF. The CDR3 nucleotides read TGTGCCAGCAGTTCCTTGGCAGTTACGGACCCCTACGAGCAGTACTTC.

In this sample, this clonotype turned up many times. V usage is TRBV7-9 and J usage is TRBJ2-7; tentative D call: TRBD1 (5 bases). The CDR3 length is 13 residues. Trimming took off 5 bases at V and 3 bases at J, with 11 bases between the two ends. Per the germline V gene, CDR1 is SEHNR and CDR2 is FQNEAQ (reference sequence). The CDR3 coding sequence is TGTGCCAGCAGCCGCCCAGGGATCTACGAGCAGTACTTC. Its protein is CASSRPGIYEQYF.

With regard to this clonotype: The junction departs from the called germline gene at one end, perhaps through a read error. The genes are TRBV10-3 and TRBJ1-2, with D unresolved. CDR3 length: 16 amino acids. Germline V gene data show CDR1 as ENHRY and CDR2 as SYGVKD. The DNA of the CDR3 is TGTGCCAGCAGTTTAGGAGGACCCCCGGAGGGCTATGGCTACACCTTC. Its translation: CASSLGGPPEGYGYTF.

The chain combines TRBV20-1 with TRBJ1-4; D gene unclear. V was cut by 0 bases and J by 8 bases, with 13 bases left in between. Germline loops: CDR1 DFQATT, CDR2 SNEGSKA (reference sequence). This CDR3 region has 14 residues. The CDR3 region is CSARDLEVWEKLFF. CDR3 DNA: TGCAGTGCTAGAGATCTCGAGGTTTGGGAAAAACTGTTTTTT.

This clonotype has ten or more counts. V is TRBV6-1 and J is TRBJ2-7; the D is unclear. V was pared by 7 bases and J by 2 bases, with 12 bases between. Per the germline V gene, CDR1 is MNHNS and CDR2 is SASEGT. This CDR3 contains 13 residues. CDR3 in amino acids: CASTVWAAYEQYF. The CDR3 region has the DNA TGTGCCAGCACGGTCTGGGCAGCCTACGAGCAGTACTTC.

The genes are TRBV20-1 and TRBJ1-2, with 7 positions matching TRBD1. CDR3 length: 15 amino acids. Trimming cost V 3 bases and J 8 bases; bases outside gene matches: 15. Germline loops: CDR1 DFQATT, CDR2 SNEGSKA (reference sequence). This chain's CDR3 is CSASEQQGLRGGYTF. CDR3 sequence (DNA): TGCAGTGCTAGTGAACAACAGGGCCTCAGGGGGGGCTACACCTTC.